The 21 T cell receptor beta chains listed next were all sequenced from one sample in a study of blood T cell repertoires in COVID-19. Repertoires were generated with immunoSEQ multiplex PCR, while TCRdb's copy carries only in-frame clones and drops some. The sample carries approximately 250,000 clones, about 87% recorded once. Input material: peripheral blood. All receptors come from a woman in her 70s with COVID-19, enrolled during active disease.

CDR3 residues: CASSYSPAGGTYNEQFF. In DNA form, the CDR3 reads TGTGCCAGCAGTTACTCACCAGCGGGAGGTACCTACAATGAGCAGTTCTTC. This sequence joins TRBV6-2 or TRBV6-3 and TRBJ2-1; the match to TRBD2 covers 9 bases. This CDR3 spans 17 amino acids. Germline lookup yields CDR1 MNHEY and CDR2 SVGEGT. Trimming at V came to 0 bases and at J to 2 bases, leaving 5 bases not matched to a gene.

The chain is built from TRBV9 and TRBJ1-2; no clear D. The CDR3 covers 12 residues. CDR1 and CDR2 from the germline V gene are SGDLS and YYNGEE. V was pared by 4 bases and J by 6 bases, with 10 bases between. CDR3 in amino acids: CASSSSGNGYTF. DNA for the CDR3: TGTGCCAGCAGCTCCTCGGGGAATGGCTACACCTTC.

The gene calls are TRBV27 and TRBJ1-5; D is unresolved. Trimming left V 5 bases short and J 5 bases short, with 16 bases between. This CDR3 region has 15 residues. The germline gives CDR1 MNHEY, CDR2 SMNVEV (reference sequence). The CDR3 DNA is TGTGCCAGCAGTCTGACCCAGGACGGGGATCAGCCCCAGCATTTT. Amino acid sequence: CASSLTQDGDQPQHF.

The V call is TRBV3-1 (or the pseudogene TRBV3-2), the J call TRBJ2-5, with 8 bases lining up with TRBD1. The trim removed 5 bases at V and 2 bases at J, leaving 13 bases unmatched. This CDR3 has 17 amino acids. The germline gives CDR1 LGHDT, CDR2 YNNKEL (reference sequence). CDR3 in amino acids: CASSFNPQGGGQETQYF. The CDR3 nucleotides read TGTGCCAGCAGCTTTAATCCACAGGGGGGAGGTCAAGAGACCCAGTACTTC.

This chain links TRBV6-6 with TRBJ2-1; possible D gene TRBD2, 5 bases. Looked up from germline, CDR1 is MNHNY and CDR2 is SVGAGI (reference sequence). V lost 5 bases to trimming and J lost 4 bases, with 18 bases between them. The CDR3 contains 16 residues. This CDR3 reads CASSVDQRAPYNEQFF. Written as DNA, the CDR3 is TGTGCCAGCAGTGTGGACCAGAGGGCCCCGTACAATGAGCAGTTCTTC.

The CDR3 protein is CASTRATGNTIYF. CDR3 DNA: TGTGCCAGCACGCGCGCAACGGGAAACACCATATATTTT. The chain uses TRBV6-5 and TRBJ1-3; D not certain. Germline V gene sequence: CDR1 MNHEY, CDR2 SVGAGI. This CDR3 is 13 amino acids long. Trimming took off 7 bases at V and 4 bases at J, with 11 bases between the two ends.

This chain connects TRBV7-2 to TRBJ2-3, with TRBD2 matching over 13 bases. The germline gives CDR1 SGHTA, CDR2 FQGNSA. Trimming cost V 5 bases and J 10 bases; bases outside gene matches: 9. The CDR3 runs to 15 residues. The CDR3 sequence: CASSGARTSGSAQYF. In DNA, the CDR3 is TGTGCCAGCAGCGGAGCGCGGACTAGCGGGAGCGCGCAGTATTTT.

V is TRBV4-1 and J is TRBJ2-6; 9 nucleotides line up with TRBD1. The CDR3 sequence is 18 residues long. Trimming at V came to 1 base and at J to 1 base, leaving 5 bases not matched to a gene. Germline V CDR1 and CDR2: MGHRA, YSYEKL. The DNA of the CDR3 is TGCGCCAGCAGCCAAGGACAGGGGGATCTTTCTGGGGCCAACGTCCTGACTTTC. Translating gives CASSQGQGDLSGANVLTF.

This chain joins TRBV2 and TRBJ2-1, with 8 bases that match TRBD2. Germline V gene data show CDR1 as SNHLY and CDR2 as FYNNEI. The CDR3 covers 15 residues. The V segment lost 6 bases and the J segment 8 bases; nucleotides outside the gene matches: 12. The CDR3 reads CASRRAGTRVDEQFF. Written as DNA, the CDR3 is TGTGCCAGCAGACGCGCCGGGACTAGGGTGGATGAGCAGTTCTTC.

The CDR3 is CAWSLSQTRYEQYF. The CDR3 region has the DNA TGTGCCTGGAGTCTTAGCCAGACTCGGTACGAGCAGTACTTC. The chain joins TRBV30 to TRBJ2-7, with D uncertain. The CDR3 is made up of 14 amino acids. V was shortened by 2 bases and J by 4 bases, with 15 bases between the two germline ends. CDR1 is GTSNPN and CDR2 is SVGIG in the germline V gene (reference sequence).

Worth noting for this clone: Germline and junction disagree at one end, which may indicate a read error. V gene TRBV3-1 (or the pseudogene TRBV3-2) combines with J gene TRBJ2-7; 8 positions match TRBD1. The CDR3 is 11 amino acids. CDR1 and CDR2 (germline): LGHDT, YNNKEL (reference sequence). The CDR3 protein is CASSQGQALDF. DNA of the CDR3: TGTGCCAGCAGCCAGGGACAGGCCTTGGACTTC.

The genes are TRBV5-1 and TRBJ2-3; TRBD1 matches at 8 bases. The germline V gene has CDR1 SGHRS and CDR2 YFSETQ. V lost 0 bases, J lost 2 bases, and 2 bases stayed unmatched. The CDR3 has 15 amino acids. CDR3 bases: TGCGCCAGCAGCTTGGCGACAGGGGTCACAGATACGCAGTATTTT. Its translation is CASSLATGVTDTQYF.

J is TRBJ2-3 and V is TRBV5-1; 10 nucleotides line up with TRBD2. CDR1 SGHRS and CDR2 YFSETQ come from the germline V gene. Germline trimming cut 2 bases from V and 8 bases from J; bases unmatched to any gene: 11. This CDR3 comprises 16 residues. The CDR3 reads CASSFSGTIAGGTQYF. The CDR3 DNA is TGCGCCAGCAGCTTCTCAGGAACGATAGCGGGAGGTACGCAGTATTTT.

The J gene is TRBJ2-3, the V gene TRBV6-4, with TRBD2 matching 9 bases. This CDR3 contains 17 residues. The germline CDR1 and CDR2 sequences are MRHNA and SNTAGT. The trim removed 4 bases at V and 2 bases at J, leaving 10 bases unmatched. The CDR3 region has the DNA TGTGCCAGCAGTGCTGCGGGAGGGCCTCGGTCCACAGATACGCAGTATTTT. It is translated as CASSAAGGPRSTDTQYF.

The CDR3 nucleotides read TGTGCCAGCAGCCTACTAGCGGGAGGGTACGAGCAGTACTTC. It translates to CASSLLAGGYEQYF. V usage is TRBV7-2 and J usage is TRBJ2-7; 13 nucleotides agree with TRBD2. V trimming: 5 bases; J trimming: 4 bases; junction bases outside the gene matches: 2. CDR1 is SGHTA and CDR2 is FQGNSA in the germline V gene. The CDR3 runs 14 residues.

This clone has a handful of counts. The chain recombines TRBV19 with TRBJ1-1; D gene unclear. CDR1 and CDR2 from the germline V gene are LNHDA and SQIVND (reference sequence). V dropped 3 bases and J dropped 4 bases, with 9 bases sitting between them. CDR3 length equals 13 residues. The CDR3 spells CASSINMPTEAFF. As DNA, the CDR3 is TGTGCCAGTAGTATTAACATGCCCACTGAAGCTTTCTTT. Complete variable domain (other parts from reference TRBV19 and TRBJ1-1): DGGITQSPKYLFRKEGQNVTLSCEQNLNHDAMYWYRQDPGQGLRLIYYSQIVNDFQKGDIAEGYSVSREKKESFPLTVTSAQKNPTAFYLCASSINMPTEAFFGQGTRLTVV.

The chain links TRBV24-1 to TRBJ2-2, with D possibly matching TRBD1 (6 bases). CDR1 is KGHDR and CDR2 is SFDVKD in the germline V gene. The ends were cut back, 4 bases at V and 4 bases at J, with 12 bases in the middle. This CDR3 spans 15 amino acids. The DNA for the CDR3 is TGTGCCACCAGTGACAACACAGGGTCCACCGGGGAGCTGTTTTTT. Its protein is CATSDNTGSTGELFF.

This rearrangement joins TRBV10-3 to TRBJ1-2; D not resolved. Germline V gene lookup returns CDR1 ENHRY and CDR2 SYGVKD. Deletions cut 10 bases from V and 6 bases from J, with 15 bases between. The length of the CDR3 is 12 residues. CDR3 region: CASHDGEDGYTF. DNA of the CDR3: TGTGCCAGCCACGACGGTGAGGATGGCTACACCTTC.

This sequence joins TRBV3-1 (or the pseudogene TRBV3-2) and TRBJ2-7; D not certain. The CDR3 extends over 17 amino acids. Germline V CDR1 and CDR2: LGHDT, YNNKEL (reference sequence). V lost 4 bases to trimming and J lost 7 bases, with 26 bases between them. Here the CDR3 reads CASSRQTPSDINKEQYF. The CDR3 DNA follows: TGTGCCAGCAGCCGCCAAACACCGTCCGACATTAACAAAGAGCAGTACTTC.

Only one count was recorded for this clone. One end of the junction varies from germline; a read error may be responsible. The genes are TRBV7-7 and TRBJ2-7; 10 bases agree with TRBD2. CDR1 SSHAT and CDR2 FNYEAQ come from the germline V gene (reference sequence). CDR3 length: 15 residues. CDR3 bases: TGTGCTAGCAGCTTAGAAGCGGGAGGGGAATACGAGCAGTACTTC. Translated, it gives CASSLEAGGEYEQYF.

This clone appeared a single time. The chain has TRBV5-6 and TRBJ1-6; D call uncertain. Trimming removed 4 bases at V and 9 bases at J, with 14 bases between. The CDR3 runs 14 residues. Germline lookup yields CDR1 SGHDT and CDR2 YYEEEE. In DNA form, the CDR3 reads TGTGCCAGCAGCCGTTCCTGGGGAGGTTCACCCCTCCACTTT. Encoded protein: CASSRSWGGSPLHF.